This passage covers 19 T cell receptor beta chains from one sample sequenced in a study of siplizumab effects on memory and regulatory T cells (dated by TCRdb to about 2019). Which antigens these TCRs recognize remains unknown. The library was made by the immunoSEQ multiplex PCR assay. TCRdb took this table from immuneACCESS and kept in-frame rearrangements with V and J called. Such tables lack part of the clones; where checked against another copy, unresolved V genes explain under half of the gap, and the rest is unexplained. The sample has 10,000 or so clones on record, more than 45% of them singletons. The biggest ten clones account for approximately 23% of the sample. Cells from the mixed lymphocyte reactions were cocultured for under 7 days at 37 degrees C. Sequencing used CFSE-low (dividing) CD4+ T cells sorted from an allogeneic mixed lymphocyte reaction. The receptors were sampled from a human donor in good health; the cells came from an allogeneic mixed lymphocyte reaction.

The chain employs TRBV4-2 and TRBJ2-7; 9 nucleotides match TRBD1. The CDR3 consists of 14 residues. Germline V gene sequence: CDR1 LGHNA, CDR2 YNFKEQ. V gave up 4 bases and J gave up 5 bases; unmatched junction bases: 6. This CDR3 is CASSPTGGGHEQYF. DNA of the CDR3: TGTGCCAGCAGCCCTACAGGGGGCGGACACGAGCAGTACTTC.

This clone has a handful of counts. The chain joins TRBV18 to TRBJ2-4, with 9 positions matching TRBD2. Germline V gene data show CDR1 as KGHSH and CDR2 as LQKENI. J was trimmed by 1 base and V by 6 bases; bases with no gene match: 13. This CDR3 contains 18 residues. CDR3 region: CASSPPAGGIGAKNIQYF. The DNA of the CDR3 is TGTGCCAGCTCCCCCCCAGCGGGAGGCATCGGGGCCAAAAACATTCAGTACTTC.

This clone appeared a few times. CDR3 loop: CASSLRYSPLHF. The CDR3 bases are TGTGCCAGCAGTTTACGGTATTCACCCCTCCACTTT. J is TRBJ1-6 and V is TRBV28; D unclear. Germline CDR1 reads MDHEN; CDR2 reads SYDVKM. V lost 2 bases and J lost 8, with 4 bases in between. The CDR3 is 12 residues long.

The chain recombines TRBV11-3 with TRBJ2-7, with a tentative D call TRBD2 (6 bases). Germline V CDR1 and CDR2: SGHNT, YENEEA. V lost 2 bases and J lost 3, with 11 bases in between. This CDR3 is built from 14 residues. In DNA form, the CDR3 reads TGTGCCAGCAGCTTAAGCGGACTATACTACGAGCAGTACTTC. It yields the protein CASSLSGLYYEQYF.

The chain couples TRBV28 to TRBJ1-1; tentatively, D is TRBD1 (5 bases). Germline CDR1 is MDHEN and CDR2 is SYDVKM. V shed 9 bases and J shed 1 base, with 15 bases lying between them. CDR3 length equals 14 residues. The CDR3 DNA follows: TGTGCCAGTTGTTCTCCTGGACAGAACACTGAAGCTTTCTTT. It translates to CASCSPGQNTEAFF. Drawing the rest from reference TRBV28 and TRBJ1-1, the complete variable domain is DVKVTQSSRYLVKRTGEKVFLECVQDMDHENMFWYRQDPGLGLRLIYFSYDVKMKEKGDIPEGYSVSREKKERFSLILESASTNQTSMYLCASCSPGQNTEAFFGQGTRLTVV.

This chain joins TRBV7-3 and TRBJ2-5; 7 bases are a match to TRBD1. The trim removed 2 bases at V and 0 bases at J, leaving 3 bases unmatched. The CDR3 length is 15 residues. The germline V gene encodes CDR1 SGHTA and CDR2 FQGTGA. CDR3 loop: CASSLQGEYQETQYF. The CDR3, as DNA: TGTGCCAGCAGCTTACAGGGGGAGTACCAAGAGACCCAGTACTTC.

The chain links TRBV7-3 to TRBJ2-6; tentative D call: TRBD2 (6 bases). The germline CDR1 and CDR2 sequences are SGHTA and FQGTGA. The V end was cut by 1 base, the J end by 2 bases, with 9 bases between. The CDR3 contains 16 residues. The chain's CDR3 is CASSLNTGAGANVLTF. The CDR3 DNA reads as TGTGCCAGCAGCTTAAATACGGGAGCTGGGGCCAACGTCCTGACTTTC.

This clone was seen more than once but under ten times. V is TRBV19 and J is TRBJ2-3, with D uncertain. The CDR3 totals 10 residues. Trimming took 7 bases from V and 6 from J, leaving 5 bases between them. Germline V gene data show CDR1 as LNHDA and CDR2 as SQIVND (reference sequence). The CDR3 loop reads CASTVDTQYF. The CDR3 DNA is TGTGCCAGTACAGTGGATACGCAGTATTTT.

The gene calls are TRBV7-9 and TRBJ2-3, with a possible D match to TRBD2 (6 bases). The CDR3 runs to 14 residues. CDR1 is SEHNR, CDR2 FQNEAQ, per germline (reference sequence). V shed 5 bases and J shed 1 base, with 10 bases lying between them. CDR3 sequence (DNA): TGTGCCAGCAGCAAGACTAGTGGCACAGATACGCAGTATTTT. Protein: CASSKTSGTDTQYF.

This clone was recorded a few times. This chain uses TRBV7-6 with TRBJ2-7; 10 bases line up with TRBD2. Germline-derived CDR1 and CDR2 are SGHVS and FNYEAQ. This CDR3 has 16 residues. J was trimmed by 0 bases and V by 5 bases; bases with no gene match: 7. The CDR3 coding sequence is TGTGCCAGCAGCCCCCAAGCGGGAGGGGGCTCCTACGAGCAGTACTTC. It encodes CASSPQAGGGSYEQYF.

This clone is labeled as medium-sized. The chain uses TRBV28 and TRBJ1-1; no firm D call. This CDR3 has 17 residues. CDR1 and CDR2 from the germline V gene are MDHEN and SYDVKM. The germline V and J ends were trimmed by 5 bases and 0 bases, with 19 bases remaining between them. CDR3 DNA: TGTGCCAGCAGTCGACCGACATTACGGGGTCTGAACACTGAAGCTTTCTTT. Translated, it gives CASSRPTLRGLNTEAFF.

The rearrangement joins TRBV14 to TRBJ2-2, with a tentative D call TRBD2 (5 bases). V dropped 7 bases and J dropped 5 bases, with 14 bases sitting between them. In germline, CDR1 is SGHDN, CDR2 FVKESK. The CDR3 is 14 residues long. The CDR3 sequence is CASTRGLRTGELFF. DNA for the CDR3: TGTGCCAGCACGAGAGGACTGAGGACCGGGGAGCTGTTTTTT.

The gene calls are TRBV28 and TRBJ2-7; 11 bases are a match to TRBD2. The CDR3 is 17 residues long. CDR1 and CDR2 (germline): MDHEN, SYDVKM. J gave up 4 bases and V 5 bases, and 13 bases lay outside the gene matches. The CDR3 coding sequence is TGTGCCAGCAGTACAGGGACTAGCGGCATTCCACCTTACGAGCAGTACTTC. It codes for CASSTGTSGIPPYEQYF.

In its sample, this clone was seen a few times. CDR3: CASSLGGQLTDTQYF. The DNA for the CDR3 is TGTGCCAGCAGCTTAGGGGGACAGCTCACAGATACGCAGTATTTT. This chain connects TRBV11-3 to TRBJ2-3; 7 bases are shared with TRBD1. CDR1 is SGHNT, CDR2 YENEEA, per germline. This CDR3 has 15 amino acids. V trimming: 1 base; J trimming: 2 bases; junction bases outside the gene matches: 3.

This clone is termed medium-sized. The sample carries other DNA sequences with the same CDR3. V usage is TRBV18 and J usage is TRBJ1-1, with D hard to call. Trimming pared 3 bases from V and 4 bases from J, leaving 9 bases between. CDR1 KGHSH and CDR2 LQKENI come from the germline V gene. The CDR3 consists of 13 residues. CDR3 loop: CASSPKGGTEAFF. The CDR3 bases are TGTGCCAGCTCACCCAAGGGAGGCACTGAAGCTTTCTTT.

A few counts support this clone. J is TRBJ2-3 and V is TRBV5-8; 9 positions match TRBD2. The CDR3 is 15 amino acids. The germline gives CDR1 SGHTS, CDR2 YDEGEE. V shed 4 bases, J shed 5 bases, and the junction held 8 bases outside the gene matches. CDR3 bases: TGTGCCAGCAGCGGGGCCGTAGCGGGAGTAGATACGCAGTATTTT. As protein: CASSGAVAGVDTQYF.

This clone occurred a few times. The CDR3 here is CAISETGDGQETQYF. In nucleotides, the CDR3 is TGTGCCATCAGTGAAACGGGGGATGGCCAAGAGACCCAGTACTTC. V gene TRBV10-3 combines with J gene TRBJ2-5; D perhaps matches TRBD2 (6 bases). The CDR3 length is 15 residues. V dropped 3 bases and J dropped 1 base, with 12 bases sitting between them. Germline CDR1 ENHRY, CDR2 SYGVKD.

The sample holds a few counts of this clone. The chain couples TRBV19 to TRBJ2-4; TRBD1 aligns across 8 bases. This CDR3 has 16 amino acids. Trimming at V came to 6 bases and at J to 7 bases, leaving 14 bases not matched to a gene. Per germline, CDR1 LNHDA and CDR2 SQIVND (reference sequence). Written as DNA, the CDR3 is TGTGCCAGTAGAGTGACAGGGGAAGGGTTTACGAACATTCAGTACTTC. Residues: CASRVTGEGFTNIQYF.

On this clone: This specimen includes other DNA sequences encoding the same CDR3. The chain employs TRBV2 and TRBJ2-7; D is uncertain. The germline CDR1 and CDR2 sequences are SNHLY and FYNNEI. The CDR3 extends over 14 amino acids. V was trimmed by 6 bases and J by 4 bases, leaving 16 bases between them. As DNA, the CDR3 is TGTGCCAGCAGGGTGCTGGAAGGAGTGTACGAGCAGTACTTC. Amino acid sequence: CASRVLEGVYEQYF.